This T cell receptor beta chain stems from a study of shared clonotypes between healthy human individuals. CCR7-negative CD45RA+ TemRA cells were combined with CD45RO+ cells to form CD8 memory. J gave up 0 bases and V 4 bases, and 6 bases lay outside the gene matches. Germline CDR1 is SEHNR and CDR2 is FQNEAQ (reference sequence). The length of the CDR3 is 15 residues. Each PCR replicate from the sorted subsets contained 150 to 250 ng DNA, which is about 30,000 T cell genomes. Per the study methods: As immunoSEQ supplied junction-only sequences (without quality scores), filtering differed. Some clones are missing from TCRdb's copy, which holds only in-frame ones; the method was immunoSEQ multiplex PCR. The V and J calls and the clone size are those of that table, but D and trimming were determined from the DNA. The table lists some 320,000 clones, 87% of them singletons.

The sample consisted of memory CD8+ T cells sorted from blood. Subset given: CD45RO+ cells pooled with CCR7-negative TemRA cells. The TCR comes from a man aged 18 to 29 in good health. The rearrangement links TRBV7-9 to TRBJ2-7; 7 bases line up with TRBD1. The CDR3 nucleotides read TGTGCCAGCAGCTCTCCGTGGGACAGCTCCTACGAGCAGTACTTC. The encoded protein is CASSSPWDSSYEQYF.